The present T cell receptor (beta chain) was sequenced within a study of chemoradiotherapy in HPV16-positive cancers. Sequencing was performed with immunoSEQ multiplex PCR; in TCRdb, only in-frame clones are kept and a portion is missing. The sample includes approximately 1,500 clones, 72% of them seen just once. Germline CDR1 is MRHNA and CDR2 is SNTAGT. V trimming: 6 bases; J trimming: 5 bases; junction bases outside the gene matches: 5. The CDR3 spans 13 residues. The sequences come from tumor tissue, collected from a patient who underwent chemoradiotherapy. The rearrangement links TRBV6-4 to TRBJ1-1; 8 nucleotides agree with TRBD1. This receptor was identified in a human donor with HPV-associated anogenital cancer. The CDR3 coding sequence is TGTGCCAGCAGCCGGACAGGGAGGACTGAAGCTTTCTTT. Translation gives CASSRTGRTEAFF.